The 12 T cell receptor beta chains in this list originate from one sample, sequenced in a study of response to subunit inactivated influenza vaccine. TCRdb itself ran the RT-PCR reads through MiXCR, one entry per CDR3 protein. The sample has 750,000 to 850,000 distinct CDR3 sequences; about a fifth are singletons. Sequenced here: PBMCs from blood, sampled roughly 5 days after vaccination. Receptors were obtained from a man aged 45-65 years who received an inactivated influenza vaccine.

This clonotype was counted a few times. The CDR3 loop reads CASSYIRSGRPTSTDTQYF. Here the CDR3 DNA reads TGTGCCAGCAGTTACATTAGGAGCGGGAGGCCTACTAGCACAGATACGCAGTATTTT. The chain employs TRBV6-5 and TRBJ2-3; TRBD2 aligns across 9 bases. This CDR3 comprises 19 residues. The V segment lost 2 bases and the J segment 0 bases; nucleotides outside the gene matches: 12. Germline V gene lookup returns CDR1 MNHEY and CDR2 SVGAGI.

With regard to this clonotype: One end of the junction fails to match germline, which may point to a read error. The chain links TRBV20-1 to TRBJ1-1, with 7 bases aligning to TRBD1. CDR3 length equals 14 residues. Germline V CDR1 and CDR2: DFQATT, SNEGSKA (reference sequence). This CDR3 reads CSARDSGGYTEAFF. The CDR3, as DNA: TGCAGTGCTAGAGATTCAGGGGGTTACACTGAAGCCTTCTTT.

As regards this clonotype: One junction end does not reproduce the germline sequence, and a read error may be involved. The CDR3 is CASKALSGEQFF. CDR3 nucleotide sequence: TGTGCCAGCAAAGCCTTATCGGGTGAGCAGTTCTTT. The V and J genes are TRBV2 and TRBJ2-1; D remains unclear. CDR3 length: 12 amino acids. The germline gives CDR1 SNHLY, CDR2 FYNNEI.

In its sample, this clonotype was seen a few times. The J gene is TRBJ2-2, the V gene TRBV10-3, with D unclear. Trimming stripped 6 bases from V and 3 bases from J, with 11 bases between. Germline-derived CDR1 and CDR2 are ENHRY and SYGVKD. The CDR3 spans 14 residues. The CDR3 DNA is TGTGCCATCAGCGATCCCCGCTACACCGGGGAGCTGTTTTTT. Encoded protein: CAISDPRYTGELFF.

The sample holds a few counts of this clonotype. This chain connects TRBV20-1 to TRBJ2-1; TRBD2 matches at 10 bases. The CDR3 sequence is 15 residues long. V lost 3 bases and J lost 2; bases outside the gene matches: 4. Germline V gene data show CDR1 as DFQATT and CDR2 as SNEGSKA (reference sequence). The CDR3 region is CSARLAGAAYNEQFF. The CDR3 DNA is TGCAGTGCTAGGCTAGCGGGGGCCGCCTACAATGAGCAGTTCTTC.

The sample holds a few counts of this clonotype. The CDR3 is CASSYFQTDTQYF. The DNA for the CDR3 is TGTGCCAGCAGTTACTTTCAGACAGATACGCAGTATTTT. The chain uses TRBV6-5 and TRBJ2-3; D is ambiguous. Germline CDR1 and CDR2: MNHEY and SVGAGI. Deletions cut 1 base from V and 3 bases from J, with 5 bases between. This CDR3 is 13 amino acids long.

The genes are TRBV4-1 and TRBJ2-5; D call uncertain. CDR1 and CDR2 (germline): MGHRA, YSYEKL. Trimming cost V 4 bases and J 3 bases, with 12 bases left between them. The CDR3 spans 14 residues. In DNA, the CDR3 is TGCGCCAGCAGCCCCGCAGGTTTTGAAGAGACCCAGTACTTC. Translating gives CASSPAGFEETQYF.

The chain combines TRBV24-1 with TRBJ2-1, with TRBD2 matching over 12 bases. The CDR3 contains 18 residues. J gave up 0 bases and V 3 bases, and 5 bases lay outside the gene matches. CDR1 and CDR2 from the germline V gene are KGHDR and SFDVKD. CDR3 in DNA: TGTGCCACCAGTGATCGGACTAGCGGGACTCGCTCCTACAATGAGCAGTTCTTC. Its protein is CATSDRTSGTRSYNEQFF.

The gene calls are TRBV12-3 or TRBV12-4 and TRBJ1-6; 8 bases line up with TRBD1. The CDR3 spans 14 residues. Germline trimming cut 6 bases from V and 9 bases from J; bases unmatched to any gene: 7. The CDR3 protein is CASRMDRASSPLHF. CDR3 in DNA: TGTGCCAGCAGAATGGACAGGGCGAGTTCACCCCTCCACTTT.

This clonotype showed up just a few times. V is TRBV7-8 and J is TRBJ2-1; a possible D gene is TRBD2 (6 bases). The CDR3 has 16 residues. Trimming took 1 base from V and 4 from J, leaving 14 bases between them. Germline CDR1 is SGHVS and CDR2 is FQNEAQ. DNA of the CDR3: TGTGCCAGCAGCTTAGTGTCCGGACTAACGTACAATGAGCAGTTCTTC. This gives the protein CASSLVSGLTYNEQFF.

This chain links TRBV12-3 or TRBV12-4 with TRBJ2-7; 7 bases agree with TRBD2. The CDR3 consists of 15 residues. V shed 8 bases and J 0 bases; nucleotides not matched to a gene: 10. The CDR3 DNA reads TGTGCCAGCGGATTCCGGGGAGGGCGCTCCTACGAGCAGTACTTC. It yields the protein CASGFRGGRSYEQYF.

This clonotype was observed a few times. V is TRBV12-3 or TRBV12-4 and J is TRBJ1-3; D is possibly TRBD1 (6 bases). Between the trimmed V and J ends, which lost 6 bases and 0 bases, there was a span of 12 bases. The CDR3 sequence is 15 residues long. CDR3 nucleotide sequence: TGTGCCAGCAGAAACGGACAGTCCTCTGGAAACACCATATATTTT. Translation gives CASRNGQSSGNTIYF.